The next 26 T cell receptor beta chains were all read from a single sample in a study of CD8+ T cells in alopecia areata. Treatment: oral pan-JAK inhibitor, 5-10 mg twice daily. RNA was isolated and reverse transcribed to cDNA, the sequencing template. Produced via immunoSEQ multiplex PCR; TCRdb's table is partial and in-frame only. The sample comprises approximately 100,000 clones, about nine tenths of which are singletons, and approximately 12% rests with the top ten. The material was CD8+ T cells sorted from blood, obtained at approximately week 30, from a patient treated with tofacitinib. Source of these receptors: a human donor with alopecia areata.

The gene calls are TRBV6-6 and TRBJ2-3; D tentatively reads TRBD1 or TRBD2 (5 bases each). The CDR3 runs 16 residues. V was pared by 1 base and J by 0 bases, with 11 bases between. Germline assignment: CDR1 MNHNY and CDR2 SVGAGI (reference sequence). The chain's CDR3 is CASSYFGTLSTDTQYF. The DNA for the CDR3 is TGTGCCAGCAGTTACTTCGGGACCCTAAGCACAGATACGCAGTATTTT.

This clone was counted between two and nine times. The chain combines TRBV29-1 with TRBJ2-7; D call uncertain. CDR1 and CDR2 (germline): SQVTM, ANQGSEA. V was shortened by 5 bases and J by 7 bases, with 15 bases between the two germline ends. The CDR3 totals 12 residues. The CDR3 nucleotides are TGCAGCGTTCTCTTCGAGCGAAAGGAGCAGTACTTC. This gives the protein CSVLFERKEQYF.

J is TRBJ2-7 and V is TRBV11-1; TRBD2 aligns across 10 bases. The germline V gene encodes CDR1 SGHAT and CDR2 FQDESV (reference sequence). V was clipped by 0 bases and J by 1 base; unmatched bases: 0. The CDR3 length is 15 residues. The CDR3 DNA follows: TGTGCCAGCAGCTTAGCTAGCGGGGGGTCCTACGAGCAGTACTTC. Encoded protein: CASSLASGGSYEQYF.

The V call is TRBV4-1, the J call TRBJ1-4; 7 nucleotides align to TRBD1. Germline CDR1 MGHRA, CDR2 YSYEKL. V trimming: 4 bases; J trimming: 3 bases; junction bases outside the gene matches: 5. CDR3 length: 15 residues. CDR3 amino acids: CASSPGQAANEKLFF. Here the CDR3 DNA reads TGCGCCAGCAGCCCCGGACAGGCGGCTAATGAAAAACTGTTTTTT.

The V gene is TRBV10-3, the J gene TRBJ2-6; TRBD2 agrees at 8 bases. The CDR3 has 19 amino acids. Losses at the gene ends were 6 bases for V and 0 bases for J; bases not matched to a gene: 13. The germline CDR1 and CDR2 sequences are ENHRY and SYGVKD. This CDR3 is CAISRTSFVPSSGANVLTF. The DNA of the CDR3 is TGTGCCATCAGCCGGACTAGCTTCGTCCCCAGCTCTGGGGCCAACGTCCTGACTTTC.

The chain employs TRBV7-6 and TRBJ2-1, with 13 bases fitting TRBD2. V trimming: 6 bases; J trimming: 6 bases; junction bases outside the gene matches: 17. Germline CDR1 SGHVS, CDR2 FNYEAQ. CDR3 length: 19 residues. CDR3 region: CASSQNPWTSGRVGNEQFF. CDR3 nucleotide sequence: TGTGCCAGCAGTCAAAACCCCTGGACTAGCGGGAGAGTGGGCAATGAGCAGTTCTTC.

The chain is built from TRBV5-4 and TRBJ2-5; the D gene is possibly TRBD2 (5 bases). This CDR3 spans 16 amino acids. CDR1 and CDR2 from the germline V gene are SGHNT and YYREEE (reference sequence). The V end lost 2 bases, the J end lost 2 bases, and 16 bases lay between the germline ends. CDR3 coding DNA: TGTGCCAGCAGCTTCTCGGGAACGGGTGATCAAGAGACCCAGTACTTC. Its protein product is CASSFSGTGDQETQYF.

V and J are TRBV4-1 and TRBJ2-7, with 9 bases fitting TRBD2. This CDR3 is 17 amino acids long. Germline assignment: CDR1 MGHRA and CDR2 YSYEKL. The J segment lost 4 bases and the V segment lost 0 bases, leaving 10 bases of the junction unmatched. The CDR3 here is CASSQDALSGSDYEQYF. In nucleotides, the CDR3 is TGCGCCAGCAGCCAAGATGCCCTTAGCGGGAGTGATTACGAGCAGTACTTC.

The chain is built from TRBV25-1 and TRBJ2-3; D gene uncertain. With 2 bases removed from V and 2 bases from J, the gap between germline ends came to 5 bases. Germline CDR1 reads MGHDK; CDR2 reads SYGVNS. The CDR3 spans 13 residues. CDR3 coding DNA: TGTGCCAGCAGTGAACACTCCACAGATACGCAGTATTTT. Translated: CASSEHSTDTQYF.

The chain joins TRBV7-2 to TRBJ2-7; D gene uncertain. The length of the CDR3 is 18 residues. CDR1 is SGHTA and CDR2 is FQGNSA in the germline V gene. Deletions cut 4 bases from V and 3 bases from J, with 25 bases between. The CDR3 coding sequence is TGTGCCAGCAGCTCCATAAGGAGACCCGTGCTGGGGTACTACGAGCAGTACTTC. Its translation: CASSSIRRPVLGYYEQYF.

V usage is TRBV4-1 and J usage is TRBJ2-5; 9 bases are shared with TRBD2. The J call may be mistaken, given a closer DNA end match to TRBJ2-7. The CDR3 contains 16 residues. The germline gives CDR1 MGHRA, CDR2 YSYEKL. The CDR3 region is CASSGASGDVGHEQYF. CDR3 bases: TGCGCCAGCAGCGGTGCTAGCGGGGACGTAGGCCACGAGCAGTACTTC.

The chain has TRBV7-2 and TRBJ2-5, with D possibly matching TRBD1 (5 bases). Matching the DNA end better, TRBJ2-7 makes the J call doubtful. The CDR3 length is 14 residues. CDR1 is SGHTA, CDR2 FQGNSA, per germline. CDR3: CASSLRQTSYEQYF. The DNA of the CDR3 is TGTGCCAGCAGTTTACGACAGACCTCCTACGAGCAGTACTTC.

This chain joins TRBV7-9 and TRBJ2-4; D possibly matches TRBD1 or TRBD2 (6 bases each). Germline CDR1 and CDR2: SEHNR and FQNEAQ (reference sequence). Trimming removed 5 bases from V and 5 bases from J, with 16 bases in between. The CDR3 consists of 15 residues. In DNA, the CDR3 is TGTGCCAGCAGCCCCGACGGGGGCCCCGAAAACATTCAGTACTTC. Translated: CASSPDGGPENIQYF.

V usage is TRBV14 and J usage is TRBJ1-2; possible D gene TRBD1, 5 bases. CDR3 length equals 15 residues. Germline-derived CDR1 and CDR2 are SGHDN and FVKESK. V was pared by 4 bases and J by 5 bases, with 17 bases between. CDR3 in DNA: TGTGCCAGCAGCCTGGGACTCATACCAGGGTATGGCTACACCTTC. Encoded protein: CASSLGLIPGYGYTF. The full variable domain, completed using reference TRBV14 and TRBJ1-2, is EAGVTQFPSHSVIEKGQTVTLRCDPISGHDNLYWYRRVMGKEIKFLLHFVKESKQDESGMPNNRFLAERTGGTYSTLKVQPAELEDSGVYFCASSLGLIPGYGYTFGSGTRLTVV.

In its sample, this clone was seen once. In nucleotides, the CDR3 is TGTGCCAGCAGTTACTCGAAGGGGAATGAGCAGTTCTTC. It encodes CASSYSKGNEQFF. The rearrangement links TRBV6-5 to TRBJ2-1; D is possibly TRBD1 (5 bases). Trimming pared 0 bases from V and 7 bases from J, leaving 7 bases between. Germline CDR1 is MNHEY and CDR2 is SVGAGI. The CDR3 loop spans 13 amino acids.

This chain links TRBV7-9 with TRBJ2-3; a weak D match, TRBD1 (5 bases). Germline CDR1 reads SEHNR; CDR2 reads FQNEAQ (reference sequence). V was pared by 2 bases and J by 6 bases, with 12 bases between. The CDR3 is 14 residues long. This CDR3 is CASSLSQGADTQYF. In DNA form, the CDR3 reads TGTGCCAGCAGCTTAAGCCAGGGTGCGGATACGCAGTATTTT.

V and J are TRBV5-1 and TRBJ1-3; TRBD1 might be the D (5 bases). Looked up from germline, CDR1 is SGHRS and CDR2 is YFSETQ. The ends were cut back, 7 bases at V and 2 bases at J, with 25 bases in the middle. This CDR3 spans 18 amino acids. CDR3 loop: CASRLIYLEGFAGNTIYF. For the CDR3, the DNA is TGCGCCAGCCGCCTAATCTATCTGGAGGGGTTCGCTGGAAACACCATATATTTT.

This clone was seen a single time. This chain uses TRBV7-8 with TRBJ2-7; D gene unclear. CDR3 length: 12 amino acids. Germline loops: CDR1 SGHVS, CDR2 FQNEAQ. V dropped 4 bases and J dropped 3 bases, with 7 bases sitting between them. This CDR3 is CASSSLGYEQYF. CDR3 DNA sequence: TGTGCCAGCAGCTCTTTGGGCTACGAGCAGTACTTC.

The chain has TRBV30 and TRBJ1-2; D gene unclear. Per the germline V gene, CDR1 is GTSNPN and CDR2 is SVGIG (reference sequence). The ends were cut back, 1 base at V and 2 bases at J, with 14 bases in the middle. The CDR3 totals 15 residues. The CDR3 reads CAWSGPWLGNYGYTF. The CDR3 DNA is TGTGCCTGGAGTGGACCGTGGCTAGGGAACTATGGCTACACCTTC.

This clone is a singleton in its sample. The CDR3 nucleotides are TGTGCCAGCAGTTTAAATGGGCAGGGACCCTACGAGCAGTACTTC. Protein: CASSLNGQGPYEQYF. The chain employs TRBV27 and TRBJ2-7; D may be TRBD1 or TRBD2 (5 bases each). Germline V gene sequence: CDR1 MNHEY, CDR2 SMNVEV (reference sequence). The CDR3 runs 15 residues. The V gene lost 2 bases and the J gene lost 2 bases, with 13 bases spanning the gap.

This chain links TRBV4-1 with TRBJ2-7; 7 bases map to TRBD1. Germline CDR1 reads MGHRA; CDR2 reads YSYEKL. There are 15 residues in the CDR3. J was trimmed by 3 bases and V by 4 bases; bases with no gene match: 9. The CDR3 is CASSPGQDSFYEQYF. The CDR3 region has the DNA TGCGCCAGCAGCCCCGGACAGGACTCCTTCTACGAGCAGTACTTC.

This clone was observed a single time. V is TRBV4-1 and J is TRBJ2-2; TRBD1 is a possible D gene (5 bases). Trimming took 8 bases from V and 5 from J, leaving 15 bases between them. CDR1 and CDR2 from the germline V gene are MGHRA and YSYEKL. The CDR3 has 14 amino acids. The DNA for the CDR3 is TGCGCCAGCCGTCGGACAACTGAGACCGGGGAGCTGTTTTTT. Its translation is CASRRTTETGELFF.

The chain employs TRBV5-4 and TRBJ2-7, with 9 bases fitting TRBD1. The CDR3 spans 14 residues. The germline gives CDR1 SGHNT, CDR2 YYREEE (reference sequence). Trimming cost V 5 bases and J 6 bases; bases outside gene matches: 9. CDR3 DNA sequence: TGTGCCAGCAGTGCTCGGGACAGGGCTGCCGAGCAGTACTTC. It translates to CASSARDRAAEQYF.

The chain uses TRBV6-5 and TRBJ1-1; the D is unclear. The CDR3 runs to 13 residues. From germline, CDR1 is MNHEY and CDR2 SVGAGI. V was cut by 7 bases and J by 0 bases, with 9 bases left in between. The DNA of the CDR3 is TGTGCCAGCAAAGGAAGTCTGAACACTGAAGCTTTCTTT. Translating it yields CASKGSLNTEAFF.

CDR3 amino acids: CASRTGFEKLFF. Written as DNA, the CDR3 is TGTGCCAGCCGGACAGGGTTTGAAAAACTGTTTTTT. This sequence joins TRBV27 and TRBJ1-4; 8 bases are a match to TRBD1. V shed 8 bases and J 7 bases; nucleotides not matched to a gene: 3. The V gene's germline CDR1 is MNHEY and CDR2 SMNVEV (reference sequence). The CDR3 length is 12 residues.

This clone was detected a few times. V gene TRBV2 combines with J gene TRBJ1-2; D is unresolved. The CDR3 consists of 15 residues. The germline gives CDR1 SNHLY, CDR2 FYNNEI. V was clipped by 1 base and J by 3 bases, with 12 bases between them. CDR3 amino acids: CASSEGEVLDYGYTF. DNA for the CDR3: TGTGCCAGCAGTGAAGGGGAGGTTCTTGACTATGGCTACACCTTC.